These 9 T cell receptor beta chains originate from one sample sequenced in a study of early T cells in non-severe SARS-CoV-2 infection. TCRdb analysed the 5' RACE reads with MiXCR anew, one entry per CDR3 protein. The sample records approximately 30,000 distinct CDR3 sequences, 4.7% being singletons. Sequencing was performed on whole blood. The receptor set was obtained from an adult who was a healthcare worker with PCR-confirmed SARS-CoV-2 infection or an uninfected control (not recorded which).

This clonotype was seen many times. V usage is TRBV21-1 and J usage is TRBJ2-7. TRBV21-1 is deemed a pseudogene. This CDR3 is built from 11 residues. The chain's CDR3 is CASSKVIEQYF. In nucleotides, the CDR3 is TGTGCCAGCAGCAAAGTGATCGAGCAGTACTTC.

This clonotype was observed a few times. This chain uses TRBV28 with TRBJ2-1; weak D call: TRBD1 (5 bases). From germline, CDR1 is MDHEN and CDR2 SYDVKM. The CDR3 totals 13 residues. Trimming took 7 bases from V and 9 from J, leaving 16 bases between them. The CDR3 sequence: CASIPGPNREQFF. In DNA form, the CDR3 reads TGTGCCAGCATCCCAGGGCCAAACCGTGAGCAGTTCTTC.

This clonotype was recorded many times. This chain uses TRBV20-1 with TRBJ2-7; TRBD1 matches 9 bases. The germline V gene has CDR1 DFQATT and CDR2 SNEGSKA (reference sequence). V gave up 2 bases and J gave up 2 bases; unmatched junction bases: 4. This CDR3 contains 14 residues. CDR3 amino acids: CSARRDRATYEQYF. The DNA for the CDR3 is TGCAGTGCTAGAAGGGACAGGGCGACCTACGAGCAGTACTTC.

Comments on this clonotype: The junction shows a germline mismatch at one end, possibly a read error. The V and J genes are TRBV4-2 and TRBJ2-1; 7 bases line up with TRBD2. The germline CDR1 and CDR2 sequences are LGHNA and YNFKEQ. This CDR3 spans 16 amino acids. Written as DNA, the CDR3 is TGTGCCAGCAGCAAAGAAGGGGTAGCGGGCTACAATGAGCAGTTCTTC. Amino acids: CASSKEGVAGYNEQFF.

This clonotype has only a few counts. V usage is TRBV11-2 and J usage is TRBJ2-1; D might be TRBD2 (5 bases). This CDR3 comprises 13 residues. V was clipped by 1 base and J by 5 bases, with 6 bases between them. In germline, CDR1 is SGHAT, CDR2 FQNNGV. CDR3 in DNA: TGTGCCAGCAGCTTAGGGACTGACAATGAGCAGTTCTTC. This encodes CASSLGTDNEQFF.

The J gene is TRBJ2-7, the V gene TRBV2; 10 positions agree with TRBD2. The germline V gene has CDR1 SNHLY and CDR2 FYNNEI. The CDR3 has 15 residues. After removal of 4 bases from V and 2 bases from J, the junction contained 5 bases not matched to a gene. The CDR3 DNA reads as TGTGCCAGCAGTGCGGGACTAGCGAGGACCTACGAGCAGTACTTC. Protein: CASSAGLARTYEQYF.

This clonotype is medium-sized. This CDR3 is CASSITGAETQYF. CDR3 nucleotides: TGTGCCAGTAGTATAACAGGGGCAGAGACCCAGTACTTC. The chain carries TRBV19 and TRBJ2-5; 7 bases are a match to TRBD1. The CDR3 runs 13 residues. V shed 2 bases and J 4 bases; nucleotides not matched to a gene: 1. In germline, CDR1 is LNHDA, CDR2 SQIVND (reference sequence).

The table lists this clonotype with many counts. The chain couples TRBV18 to TRBJ2-3, with D hard to call. Germline V gene sequence: CDR1 KGHSH, CDR2 LQKENI. The CDR3 is 14 amino acids. V gave up 3 bases and J gave up 2 bases, with 9 bases separating them. Written as DNA, the CDR3 is TGTGCCAGCTCACCGTTGTCCCTCACAGATACGCAGTATTTT. The encoded protein is CASSPLSLTDTQYF.

This clonotype was detected only a few times. One end of the junction is discordant with germline, which a read error may explain. V and J are TRBV20-1 and TRBJ2-3; 12 bases map to TRBD2. In germline, CDR1 is DFQATT, CDR2 SNEGSKA (reference sequence). The CDR3 contains 17 residues. The CDR3 DNA follows: TGCAGTGCTAGAAAAGCTAGCGGGGGGGCGTGGACAGATACACAGTATTTT. Amino acid sequence: CSARKASGGAWTDTQYF.